This T cell receptor beta chain is drawn from a study of beta chain features in type 1 diabetes (dated by TCRdb to the late 2010s). In the study overall: Mean age, gender distribution, total cell number and subset yield were not different between patients and healthy donors. In the study, TCRB repertoires of sorted circulating CD4+ T cell subsets from recently diagnosed type 1 diabetes patients were compared with those of matched healthy donors. Regulatory and stem cell-like memory subsets were obtained from only 8 patients and roughly eight healthy donors, while naive and central memory subsets were obtained from all 28 donors. A total of some 110 million sorted cells were examined across all samples, and the number of cells per subset was strongly correlated with RNA yield. What the research found in general, with its limitations: PCR may preferentially amplify shorter templates, but because patient and control samples were amplified and corrected together, any resulting skew would affect both groups equally. Patients with type 1 diabetes made fewer insertions and deleted more nucleotides at VDJ recombination sites, implying thymic rearrangement abnormalities. A moderate but significant shortening of TCRB CDR3 length was observed in type 1 diabetes patients in all four CD4+ subsets. Because cDNA was sequenced instead of genomic DNA, activated cells with high expression could be over-represented, although the groups did not differ in activation or CD3 levels. Because the HLA sub-analyses included only small numbers of individuals, any influence of HLA type on TCRB rearrangement was left unresolved. Naive, central memory and regulatory TCRB repertoires appeared to be more alike among patients than among healthy donors.

The entire amount of isolated RNA was reverse transcribed using the High Capacity cDNA Reverse Transcription Kit, so the sequenced TCRB transcripts were expressed ones. Deep immunoSEQ sequencing was applied to naive, central memory and regulatory T cell samples, giving an average of roughly 3.6 million total reads per sample. Sorted cells were lysed in RLT buffer and RNA was extracted with DNase-treated RNeasy Micro or Mini kits, depending on cell number. To prevent cross-contamination, each cell subset was processed individually, whereas patient and healthy donor samples were processed jointly. TCRB sequences were amplified from cDNA with the immunoSEQ multiplex PCR, producing 87-bp fragments spanning the CDR3 region. The amplicons were sequenced using the Illumina HiSeq platform. As for the original processing: PCR bias was corrected computationally using synthetic template baselines, and reads within Hamming distance 2 were collapsed, with unmergeable singletons discarded. Reads were aligned to IMGT to assign V, D and J genes, CDR3 length, and insertions or deletions at six rearrangement sites. Within each subset, clonotype counts were normalized to the number of sorted cells before true diversity and Gini coefficients were calculated with the tcR R package. The overlap coefficient, calculated on TCRB nucleotide sequences, was used to measure repertoire sharing. Out-of-frame TCRB sequences from naive cells were analyzed as a proxy for the pre-selection repertoire. In its TCRdb copy, this immuneACCESS table keeps in-frame sequences only and misses some clones. Where compared with another copy, unresolved V genes explain less than half of these, and the others have no known cause. Clonal size and the V and J genes are those of that table, whereas D and trimming came from the DNA. The sample yields 360,000 or so clones; about 20% were counted once. The ten largest clones add up to approximately 0.043% of the sample.

From each donor, a single peripheral blood sample of approximately 120 mL on average was drawn into heparinised tubes. Naive, central memory, regulatory and stem cell-like memory CD4+ T cells were sorted on a BD FACSAria II using a panel including CD45RO, CCR7, CD25, CD127, CD95 and CD27. Purity was above 95% for every sorted population. PBMCs were isolated immediately by Lymphoprep density gradient centrifugation and stained directly without culture. So that batch effects would be minimized, each experiment stained and sorted samples in pairs, pairing one healthy donor with one patient. Trimming costs V 1 base and J 4 bases, and their ends lie 10 bases apart. According to the germline V gene, CDR1 reads SGHTA and CDR2 reads FQGNSA. The cysteine opens and the phenylalanine closes a CDR3 of 14 amino acids. The entry retains the CDR3 DNA only, 42 bases that are in frame from base 1. This clone was seen a handful of times. This clone's antigen is unknown. One base away there is no much larger clone; base qualities are not given.

Recombination connected TRBV7-2 to TRBJ1-2, with a weak D call of TRBD1 (6 bases match). The material sequenced was naive CD4+ T cells from blood. This specimen's cell subset or site label, per the study, means: true naive CD4+ T cells. This sequence originates from a woman in her late teens or twenties in good health. The base sequence is TGTGCCAGCAGCTTAGGGGGACAAAGCTATGGCTACACCTTC. The translation is CASSLGGQSYGYTF.